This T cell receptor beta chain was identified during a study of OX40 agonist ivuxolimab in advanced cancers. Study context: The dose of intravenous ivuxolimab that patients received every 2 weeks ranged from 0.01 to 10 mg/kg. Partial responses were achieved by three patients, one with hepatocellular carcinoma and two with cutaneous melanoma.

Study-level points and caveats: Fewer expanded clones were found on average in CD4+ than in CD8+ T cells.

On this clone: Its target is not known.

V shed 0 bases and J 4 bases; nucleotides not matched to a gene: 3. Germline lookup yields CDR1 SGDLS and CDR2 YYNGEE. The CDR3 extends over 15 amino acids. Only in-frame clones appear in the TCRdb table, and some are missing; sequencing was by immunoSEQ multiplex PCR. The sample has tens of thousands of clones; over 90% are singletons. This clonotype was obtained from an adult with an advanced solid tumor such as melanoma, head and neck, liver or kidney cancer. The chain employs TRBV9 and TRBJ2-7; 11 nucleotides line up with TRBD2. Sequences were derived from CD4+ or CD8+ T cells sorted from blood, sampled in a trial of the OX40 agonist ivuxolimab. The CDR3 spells CASSVGPSGGYEQYF. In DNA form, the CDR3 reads TGTGCCAGCAGCGTAGGTCCTAGCGGGGGGTACGAGCAGTACTTC.